The entry that follows covers one T cell receptor beta chain sequence. Its antigen remains unidentified. The CDR3 consists of 15 residues. Germline assignment: CDR1 KGHSH and CDR2 LQKENI. V was pared by 5 bases and J by 4 bases, with 6 bases of the junction left unmatched. With constant-segment primers, 5'RACE yielded cDNA libraries of TCR alpha and TCR beta that carried sample barcodes and UMIs. TCRdb recomputed calls from the 5' RACE reads with MiXCR, one row per CDR3 protein. Of under 300,000 distinct CDR3 sequences listed, less than 9.5% are singletons. These data belong to a study of T-cell memory formation after mild COVID-19. Study-level findings and limits: In pre-infection memory, a portion of responding clones appeared, which suggested that cross-reactive memory joined. Shrinking CD4+ clones resided mostly in CM and EM, and CD8+ ones in EMRA. There was a balanced CD4/CD8 profile in clones contracting day 15 to 85, and later expanders leaned CD4+.

The origin of this receptor is a man in his late teens or twenties who had mild COVID-19 (a few samples of this study predate the infection). Cell type and time point are not known. This chain connects TRBV18 to TRBJ2-7; TRBD1 aligns across 12 bases. Input material: PBMCs or a T cell subset sorted from them (not recorded which). CDR3 sequence reads: CASSSGTGGAYEQYF. CDR3 coding DNA: TGTGCCAGCTCAAGCGGGACAGGGGGCGCGTACGAGCAGTACTTC.